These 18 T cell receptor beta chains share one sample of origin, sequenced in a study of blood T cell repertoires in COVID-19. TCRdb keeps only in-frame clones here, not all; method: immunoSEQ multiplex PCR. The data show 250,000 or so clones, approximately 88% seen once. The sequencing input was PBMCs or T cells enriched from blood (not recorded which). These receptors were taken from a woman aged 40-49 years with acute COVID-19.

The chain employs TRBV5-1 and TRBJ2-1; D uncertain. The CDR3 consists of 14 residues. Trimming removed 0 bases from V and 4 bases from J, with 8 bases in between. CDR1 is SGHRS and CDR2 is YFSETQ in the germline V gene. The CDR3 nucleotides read TGCGCCAGCAGCTTGGGGAGATCGTACAATGAGCAGTTCTTC. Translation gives CASSLGRSYNEQFF. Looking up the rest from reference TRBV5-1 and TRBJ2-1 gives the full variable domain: KAGVTQTPRYLIKTRGQQVTLSCSPISGHRSVSWYQQTPGQGLQFLFEYFSETQRNKGNFPGRFSGRQFSNSRSEMNVSTLELGDSALYLCASSLGRSYNEQFFGPGTRLTVL.

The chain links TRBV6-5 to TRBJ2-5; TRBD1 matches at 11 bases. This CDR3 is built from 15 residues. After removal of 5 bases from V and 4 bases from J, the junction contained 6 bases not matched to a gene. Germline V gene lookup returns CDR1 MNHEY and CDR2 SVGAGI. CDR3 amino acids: CASSRTGGMGETQYF. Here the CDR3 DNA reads TGTGCCAGCAGTAGGACAGGGGGCATGGGAGAGACCCAGTACTTC.

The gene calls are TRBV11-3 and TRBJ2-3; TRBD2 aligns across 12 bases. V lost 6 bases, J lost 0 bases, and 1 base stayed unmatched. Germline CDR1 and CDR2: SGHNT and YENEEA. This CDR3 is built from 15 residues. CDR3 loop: CASRGTSGSTDTQYF. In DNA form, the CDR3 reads TGTGCCAGCAGGGGGACTAGCGGGAGCACAGATACGCAGTATTTT.

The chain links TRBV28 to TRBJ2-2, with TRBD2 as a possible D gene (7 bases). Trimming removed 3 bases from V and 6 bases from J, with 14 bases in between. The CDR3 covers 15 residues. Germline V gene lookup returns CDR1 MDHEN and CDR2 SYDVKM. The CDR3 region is CASSLGGAGPGELFF. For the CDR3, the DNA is TGTGCCAGCAGTTTGGGGGGGGCAGGGCCCGGGGAGCTGTTTTTT.

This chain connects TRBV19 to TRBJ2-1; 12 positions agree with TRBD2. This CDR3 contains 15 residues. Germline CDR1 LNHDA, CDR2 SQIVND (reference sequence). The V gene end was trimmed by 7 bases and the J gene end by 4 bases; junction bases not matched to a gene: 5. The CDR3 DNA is TGTGCCAGTACCCTACTAGCGGGGGGATACAATGAGCAGTTCTTC. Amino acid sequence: CASTLLAGGYNEQFF.

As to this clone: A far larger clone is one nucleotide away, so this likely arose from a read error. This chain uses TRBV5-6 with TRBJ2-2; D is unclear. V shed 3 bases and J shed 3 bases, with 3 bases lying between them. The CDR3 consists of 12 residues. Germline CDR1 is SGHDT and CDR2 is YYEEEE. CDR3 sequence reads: CASSSDTGELFF. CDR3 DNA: TGTGCCAGCAGCTCAGACACCGGGGAGCTGTTTTTT.

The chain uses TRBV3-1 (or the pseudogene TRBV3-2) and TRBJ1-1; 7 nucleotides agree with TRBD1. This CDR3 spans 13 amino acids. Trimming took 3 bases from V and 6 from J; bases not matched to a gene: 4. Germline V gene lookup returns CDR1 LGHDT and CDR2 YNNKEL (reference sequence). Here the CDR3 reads CASSQEGTAEAFF. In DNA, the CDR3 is TGTGCCAGCAGCCAGGAGGGGACAGCTGAAGCTTTCTTT.

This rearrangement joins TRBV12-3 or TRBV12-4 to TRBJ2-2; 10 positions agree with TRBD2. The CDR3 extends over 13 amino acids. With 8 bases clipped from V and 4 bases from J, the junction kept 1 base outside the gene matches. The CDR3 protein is CASLAGGTGELFF. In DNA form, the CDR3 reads TGTGCCAGCTTAGCGGGAGGCACCGGGGAGCTGTTTTTT.

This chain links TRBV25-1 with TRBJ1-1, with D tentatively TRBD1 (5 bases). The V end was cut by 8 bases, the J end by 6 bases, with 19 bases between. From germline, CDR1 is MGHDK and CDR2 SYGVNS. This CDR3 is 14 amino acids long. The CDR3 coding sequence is TGTGCCAGCTCCCGGTACGGGGGGTTTTCTGAAGCTTTCTTT. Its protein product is CASSRYGGFSEAFF.

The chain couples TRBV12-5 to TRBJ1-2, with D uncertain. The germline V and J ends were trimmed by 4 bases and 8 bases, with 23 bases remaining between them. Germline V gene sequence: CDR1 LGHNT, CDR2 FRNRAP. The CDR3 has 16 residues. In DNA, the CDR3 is TGTGCTAGTGGTTCAGAGACACCAAAAGAAAATATAGGCTACACCTTC. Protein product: CASGSETPKENIGYTF.

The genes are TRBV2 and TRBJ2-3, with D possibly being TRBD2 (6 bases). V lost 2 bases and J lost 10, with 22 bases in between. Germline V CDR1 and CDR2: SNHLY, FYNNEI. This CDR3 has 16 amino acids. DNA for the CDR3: TGTGCCAGCAGTGAAACAGGTCGGGGGAGGTCCCTTGCGCAGTATTTT. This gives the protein CASSETGRGRSLAQYF.

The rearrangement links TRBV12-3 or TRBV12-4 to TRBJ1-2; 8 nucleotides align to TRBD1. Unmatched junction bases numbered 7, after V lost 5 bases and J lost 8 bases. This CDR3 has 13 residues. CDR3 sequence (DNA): TGTGCCAGCAGTCCCTCAGGGGGCTTCGGCTACACCTTC. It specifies CASSPSGGFGYTF.

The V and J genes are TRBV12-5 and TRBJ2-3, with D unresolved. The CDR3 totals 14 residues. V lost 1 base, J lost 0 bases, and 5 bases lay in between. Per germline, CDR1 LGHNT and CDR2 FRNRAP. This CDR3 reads CASGLGRSTDTQYF. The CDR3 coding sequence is TGTGCTAGTGGTTTGGGGCGGAGCACAGATACGCAGTATTTT. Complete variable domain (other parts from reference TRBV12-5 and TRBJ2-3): DARVTQTPRHKVTEMGQEVTMRCQPILGHNTVFWYRQTMMQGLELLAYFRNRAPLDDSGMPKDRFSAEMPDATLATLKIQPSEPRDSAVYFCASGLGRSTDTQYFGPGTRLTVL.

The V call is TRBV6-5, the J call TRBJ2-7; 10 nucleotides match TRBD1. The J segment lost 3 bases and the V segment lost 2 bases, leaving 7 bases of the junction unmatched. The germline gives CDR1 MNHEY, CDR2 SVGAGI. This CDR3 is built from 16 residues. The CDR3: CASSYIKGQGVYEQYF. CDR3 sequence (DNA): TGTGCCAGCAGTTACATCAAAGGACAGGGGGTCTACGAGCAGTACTTC.

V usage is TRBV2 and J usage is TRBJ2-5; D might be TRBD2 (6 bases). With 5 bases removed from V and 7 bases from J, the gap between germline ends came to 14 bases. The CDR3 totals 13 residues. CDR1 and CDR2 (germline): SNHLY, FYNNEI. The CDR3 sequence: CASSFGGVWTQYF. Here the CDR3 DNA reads TGTGCCAGCAGTTTTGGCGGGGTTTGGACCCAGTACTTC. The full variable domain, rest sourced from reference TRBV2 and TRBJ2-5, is EPEVTQTPSHQVTQMGQEVILRCVPISNHLYFYWYRQILGQKVEFLVSFYNNEISEKSEIFDDQFSVERPDGSNFTLKIRSTKLEDSAMYFCASSFGGVWTQYFGPGTRLLVL.

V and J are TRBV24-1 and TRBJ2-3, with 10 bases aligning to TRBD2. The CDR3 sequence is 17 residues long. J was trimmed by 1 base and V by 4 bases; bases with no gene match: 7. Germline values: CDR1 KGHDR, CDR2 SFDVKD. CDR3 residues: CATSEPSGTSGTDTQYF. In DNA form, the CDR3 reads TGTGCCACCAGTGAACCATCCGGGACTAGCGGCACAGATACGCAGTATTTT.

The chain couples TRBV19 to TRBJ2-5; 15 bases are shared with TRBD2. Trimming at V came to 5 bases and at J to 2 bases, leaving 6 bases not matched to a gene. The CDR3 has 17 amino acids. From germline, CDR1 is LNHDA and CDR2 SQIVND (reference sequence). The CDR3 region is CASSGTSGGPFQETQYF. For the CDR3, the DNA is TGTGCCAGTAGTGGGACTAGCGGGGGGCCTTTTCAAGAGACCCAGTACTTC.

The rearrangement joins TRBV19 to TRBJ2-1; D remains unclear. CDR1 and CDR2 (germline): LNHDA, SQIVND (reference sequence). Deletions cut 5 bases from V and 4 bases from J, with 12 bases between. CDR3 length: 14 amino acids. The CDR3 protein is CASSSLTRYNEQFF. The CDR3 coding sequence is TGTGCCAGTAGTTCCCTTACCAGATACAATGAGCAGTTCTTC. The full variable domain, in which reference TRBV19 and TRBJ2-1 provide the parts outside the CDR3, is DGGITQSPKYLFRKEGQNVTLSCEQNLNHDAMYWYRQDPGQGLRLIYYSQIVNDFQKGDIAEGYSVSREKKESFPLTVTSAQKNPTAFYLCASSSLTRYNEQFFGPGTRLTVL.